A selection of T cell receptor beta chains follows, all from one sample in a study of T cells in Graves' hyperthyroidism and ophthalmopathy. MiXCR, run by TCRdb on the multiplex PCR reads, gives a single entry per CDR3 protein. The table lists approximately 620,000 distinct CDR3 sequences, more than 15% of them singletons. The sequencing sample was made of blood. Every receptor here comes from a woman aged 40 to 50 with Graves' ophthalmopathy. The CDR3 runs from the conserved cysteine through the conserved F or W. A D gene is named only where the DNA matches it firmly. Clone size appears in some rows only: once, few, many, or a class for an expanded clone.

abundance	v_gene	d_gene	j_gene	CDR3nt	CDR3aa
many	TRBV3-1	-	TRBJ1-1	TGTGCCAGCAGCCAAGGGGGAAGTAACACTGAAGCTTTCTTT	CASSQGGSNTEAFF
many	TRBV3-1	TRBD1	TRBJ1-1	TGTGCCAGCAGCAACCGGGACAGGTCGAACACTGAAGCTTTCTTT	CASSNRDRSNTEAFF
few	TRBV11-2	-	TRBJ1-1	TGTGCCAGCAGCCCCGAGACCCTTAGAGCTTTCTTT	CASSPETLRAFF
few	TRBV28	TRBD2	TRBJ2-3	TGTGCCAGCAGTTTACAGGGACTAGCGGGAGGGCCGCGGTATTTT	CASSLQGLAGGPRYF
few	TRBV7-2	-	TRBJ1-1	TGTGCCAGCTCCTTTGGACAAGCCACTGAAGCTTTCTTT	CASSFGQATEAFF
few	TRBV27	-	TRBJ2-2	TGTGCCAGCAGACTGAACAGGGTCACCGGGGAGCTGTTTTTT	CASRLNRVTGELFF
few	TRBV19	-	TRBJ2-7	TGTGCCAGTAGTGTGAGGCAGGGGAGCGACGAGCAGTACTTC	CASSVRQGSDEQYF
many	TRBV20-1	TRBD2	TRBJ2-3	TGCAGTGCTAAACCAGCGGGAGGGAGCACAGATACGCAGTATTTT	CSAKPAGGSTDTQYF
few	TRBV7-9	-	TRBJ2-2	TGTGCCAGCAGCTTAGATGGACACTCCACCGGGGAGCTGTTTTTT	CASSLDGHSTGELFF
few	TRBV2	-	TRBJ1-6	TGTGCCAGCAGTGACAGGGTTTATAATTCACCCCTCCACTTT	CASSDRVYNSPLHF
-	TRBV10-3	TRBD2	TRBJ2-7	TGTGCCATCTTAGGACTAGCGGGAGACGAGCAGTACTTC	CAILGLAGDEQYF
many	TRBV20-1	-	TRBJ1-1	TGCAGTGCTAGTTCAGGAATGACTGAAGCTTTCTTT	CSASSGMTEAFF
-	TRBV27	-	TRBJ2-2	TGTGCCAGCAGTTCCCCGGGAACCACCGGGGAGCTGTTTTTT	CASSSPGTTGELFF
-	TRBV19	-	TRBJ1-2	TGTGCCAGGGGTTCCTATGGCTACACCTTC	CARGSYGYTF
-	TRBV20-1	-	TRBJ1-6	TGCAGTGCTAGAGAAAGTGTTTGGTGGTCACCCCTCCACTTT	CSARESVWWSPLHF
-	TRBV20-1	TRBD1	TRBJ1-2	TGCAGTGCTACCCCGGGACAGGGGGAATTGGGGGGCTACACCTTC	CSATPGQGELGGYTF
-	TRBV4-1	TRBD1	TRBJ1-2	TGCGCCAGCAGCCAAGGACAGGGGATTGGGGGCTACACCTTC	CASSQGQGIGGYTF
many	TRBV5-1	TRBD1	TRBJ2-1	TGCGCCAGCAGGGACGGGACAGGGGATGAGCAGTTCTTC	CASRDGTGDEQFF
many	TRBV7-8	TRBD2	TRBJ2-1	TGTGCCAGCAGCTCTTTAGCGGGTGCCCACAATGAGCAGTTCTTC	CASSSLAGAHNEQFF
many	TRBV2	TRBD1	TRBJ1-2	TGTGCCAGCAGTGAAGCGGGGACAGGCCTCTATGGCTACACCTTC	CASSEAGTGLYGYTF
-	TRBV29-1	-	TRBJ1-1	TGCAGCGTTGAGGAGGGCGCAGCTTTCTTT	CSVEEGAAFF
many	TRBV6-1	-	TRBJ2-3	TGTGCCAGCAGTGATCTAGGACAGCCAGGGGATACGCAGTATTTT	CASSDLGQPGDTQYF
few	TRBV30	-	TRBJ1-2	TGTGCCTGGAGCGACCGGGGCCCTTATGGCTACACCTTC	CAWSDRGPYGYTF
many	TRBV3-1	-	TRBJ2-3	TGTGCCAGCAGCCAATGGGGACCAAGCACAGATACGCAGTATTTT	CASSQWGPSTDTQYF
many	TRBV11-1	TRBD1	TRBJ2-3	TGTGCCAGCAGCTCGAGACAGGGGGACCTAAGCACAGATACGCAGTATTTT	CASSSRQGDLSTDTQYF